Below, 8 T cell receptor beta chains from the same sample are listed, as sequenced in a study of T-cell reconstitution after alpha-beta-depleted transplantation in children. Preparation of the TCRbeta library involved a method that used unique molecular identifiers. Using its own MiXCR run on the PCR reads, TCRdb lists one record per CDR3 protein. The profile shows a few hundred thousand distinct CDR3 sequences, 10% to 15% of them singletons. The source was PBMCs, mostly from graft donor cells, collected 360 days after TCRalphabeta/CD19-depleted stem cell transplant. The receptors originated from a male patient between 10 and 17 years old who had a stem cell transplant for acute myeloid leukemia, so the T cells may come from the graft donor.

The V gene is TRBV30, the J gene TRBJ2-2; D not resolved. V lost 2 bases to trimming and J lost 5 bases, with 6 bases between them. Germline V gives CDR1 GTSNPN, CDR2 SVGIG (reference sequence). The CDR3 sequence is 12 residues long. CDR3 DNA: TGTGCCTGGAGTACCAGGACCGGGGAGCTGTTTTTT. This encodes CAWSTRTGELFF.

This clonotype was counted at least ten times. V gene TRBV7-2 combines with J gene TRBJ2-2, with 7 bases fitting TRBD2. The CDR3 length is 16 residues. Germline values: CDR1 SGHTA, CDR2 FQGNSA. The J segment lost 0 bases and the V segment lost 2 bases, leaving 3 bases of the junction unmatched. Here the CDR3 DNA reads TGTGCCAGCAGCTTATATCGGGGGGCGAACACCGGGGAGCTGTTTTTT. Amino acid sequence: CASSLYRGANTGELFF.

The chain links TRBV12-3 or TRBV12-4 to TRBJ2-1; TRBD2 aligns across 12 bases. Trimming at V came to 1 base and at J to 6 bases, leaving 4 bases not matched to a gene. The CDR3 extends over 16 amino acids. The CDR3 loop is CASSLVLAGGSNEQFF. For the CDR3, the DNA is TGTGCCAGCAGTTTAGTCCTAGCGGGAGGGAGCAATGAGCAGTTCTTC.

This clonotype has at least ten counts. The chain couples TRBV27 to TRBJ2-7; D gene ambiguous. The CDR3 totals 14 residues. Germline V lookup: CDR1 MNHEY, CDR2 SMNVEV (reference sequence). The germline V and J ends were trimmed by 5 bases and 2 bases, with 13 bases remaining between them. This CDR3 reads CASSPRADPYEQYF. CDR3 DNA: TGTGCCAGCAGTCCCCGGGCGGACCCCTACGAGCAGTACTTC.

The chain is built from TRBV12-3 or TRBV12-4 and TRBJ2-7; no reliable D call. V lost 2 bases and J lost 4, with 15 bases in between. This CDR3 region has 15 residues. Here the CDR3 DNA reads TGTGCCAGCAGTTTACAGACCTGGGCGCTTTACGAGCAGTACTTC. Amino acid sequence: CASSLQTWALYEQYF.

The rearrangement joins TRBV23-1 to TRBJ2-2; 14 bases agree with TRBD2. TRBV23-1 is marked as an open reading frame, function uncertain. J lost 4 bases, V lost 8 bases, and 6 bases had no gene match. The CDR3 is 16 residues long. CDR3 residues: CASGGLAGDPTGELFF. The CDR3 DNA reads TGCGCCAGCGGGGGACTAGCGGGAGACCCCACCGGGGAGCTGTTTTTT.

This clonotype was recorded at least ten times. The chain recombines TRBV7-9 with TRBJ2-1, with 11 bases matching TRBD2. The CDR3 sequence is 17 residues long. Germline V lookup: CDR1 SEHNR, CDR2 FQNEAQ (reference sequence). Trimming cost V 11 bases and J 2 bases; bases outside gene matches: 14. The CDR3 coding sequence is TGTGCCGGGATATTTACTAGCGGGAGTTCGACCTACAATGAGCAGTTCTTC. Translated: CAGIFTSGSSTYNEQFF.

The V call is TRBV7-2, the J call TRBJ2-1; unclear D gene. V lost 5 bases and J 7 bases, leaving 9 bases between the germline ends. Looked up from germline, CDR1 is SGHTA and CDR2 is FQGNSA. The CDR3 length is 12 residues. The CDR3 protein is CASSTKGNEQFF. CDR3 in DNA: TGTGCCAGCAGCACTAAAGGGAATGAGCAGTTCTTC.